Here is one T cell receptor (beta chain) with its context. Its antigen is still unknown. The CDR3 end shows no conserved phenylalanine or tryptophan, and so a read error is likely. Ends included, the CDR3 has 13 residues. Kept here is only the CDR3 DNA, which spans 39 bases and is read in frame from base 1. V lost 4 bases and J lost 0 bases; the stretch between them is 6 bases long. According to the germline V gene, CDR1 reads MNHEY and CDR2 reads SVGAGI. This sample is part of a study of tumour-infiltrating T cells in Burkitt lymphoma (dated by TCRdb to about 2020). Describing the broader study: The Burkitt lymphoma cohort included around 82 patients and covered every epidemiological subtype of the disease. TCR repertoire data were compared against clinical outcome, and productive clonality predicted overall survival and progression-free survival independently of established prognostic factors such as age at diagnosis. Results the study describes overall, beyond this receptor: Numerous Burkitt lymphoma patients were found to share several public clonotypes, a finding suggesting shared tumour neoantigen selection that is absent from diffuse large B-cell lymphoma.

Library method: the immunoSEQ multiplex PCR assay. TCRdb provides this immuneACCESS table in a form limited to in-frame rearrangements. Some clones are lacking; in checked studies, under half of them reflect an unresolved V gene, and why the rest are absent is not known. Recorded for this sample are about 3,300 clones; roughly 15% of them occurred a single time. The ten largest clones represent roughly 7.7% of the sample. The receptor was derived from a human donor with Burkitt lymphoma. Recombination connected TRBV6-5 to TRBJ1-2, with the D segment identity uncertain. Material: tumor tissue. The CDR3 reads as follows: CASSWQSNYGYTL. The sequenced DNA: TGTGCCAGCAGTTGGCAGTCTAACTATGGCTACACCCTC.